The text below deals with one TCR beta chain. Source study methods: Amplification of reference gene primers provided the estimated nucleated cell counts. Sequencing used immunoSEQ multiplex PCR; TCRdb keeps in-frame clones, though not all of them. V, J and clone size reflect that table, while D and trimming were determined from the DNA. The sample lists about 330,000 clones; 88% were seen once. The entry originates in a study of blood T cell repertoires in COVID-19. Overall study context: Samples taken during acute and convalescent COVID-19 were collected in the United States, Italy and Spain. PBMCs, B-cell-depleted T cells, or T cells were the source of the cDNA or gDNA that made up the material.

Trimming took off 3 bases at V and 3 bases at J, with 18 bases between the two ends. The CDR3 is 16 amino acids. CDR1 SGHRS and CDR2 YFSETQ come from the germline V gene. The genes are TRBV5-1 and TRBJ2-5; tentative D call: TRBD1 (6 bases). Sequencing used peripheral blood. The clonotype originates from a woman between 45 and 60 years old with active or convalescent COVID-19. CDR3 sequence: CASSSGNDRKKETQYF. CDR3 DNA: TGCGCCAGCAGCTCGGGAAATGACAGGAAAAAAGAGACCCAGTACTTC.